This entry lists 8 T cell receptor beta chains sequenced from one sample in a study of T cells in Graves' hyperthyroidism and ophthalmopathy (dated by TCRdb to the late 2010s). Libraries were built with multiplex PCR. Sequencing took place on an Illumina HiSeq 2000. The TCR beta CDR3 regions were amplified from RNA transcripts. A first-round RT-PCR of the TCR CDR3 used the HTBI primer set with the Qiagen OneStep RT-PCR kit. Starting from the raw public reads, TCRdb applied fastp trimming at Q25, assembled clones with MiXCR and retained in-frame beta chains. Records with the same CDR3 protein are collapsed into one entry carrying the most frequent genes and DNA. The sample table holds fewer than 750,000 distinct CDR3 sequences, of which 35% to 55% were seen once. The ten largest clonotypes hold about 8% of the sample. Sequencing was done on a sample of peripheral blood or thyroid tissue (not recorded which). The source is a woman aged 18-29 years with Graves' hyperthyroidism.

CDR3 bases: TGCGCCAGCGGAGGAGGGACTAGCGGGAACACAGATACGCAGTATTTT. This sequence encodes CASGGGTSGNTDTQYF. The chain is built from TRBV10-2 and TRBJ2-3; 13 bases match TRBD2. Unmatched junction bases numbered 7, after V lost 8 bases and J lost 2 bases. The CDR3 has 16 amino acids. Germline V gives CDR1 WSHSY, CDR2 SAAADI.

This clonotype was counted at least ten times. Here the CDR3 DNA reads TGTGCCAGTAGTATAGTTGGACGGGGAAGGACTGAAGCTTTCTTT. It encodes CASSIVGRGRTEAFF. The chain couples TRBV19 to TRBJ1-1; the D is unclear. Germline CDR1 LNHDA, CDR2 SQIVND (reference sequence). Trimming took off 1 base at V and 5 bases at J, with 14 bases between the two ends. The CDR3 length is 15 residues. Supplemented by reference TRBV19 and TRBJ1-1, the full variable domain reads DGGITQSPKYLFRKEGQNVTLSCEQNLNHDAMYWYRQDPGQGLRLIYYSQIVNDFQKGDIAEGYSVSREKKESFPLTVTSAQKNPTAFYLCASSIVGRGRTEAFFGQGTRLTVV.

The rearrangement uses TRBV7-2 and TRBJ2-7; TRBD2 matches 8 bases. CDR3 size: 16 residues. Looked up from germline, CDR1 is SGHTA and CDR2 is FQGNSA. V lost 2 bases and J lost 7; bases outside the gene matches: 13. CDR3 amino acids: CASSLSKASGYNEQYF. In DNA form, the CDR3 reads TGTGCCAGCAGCTTAAGTAAGGCTAGCGGGTACAATGAGCAGTACTTC.

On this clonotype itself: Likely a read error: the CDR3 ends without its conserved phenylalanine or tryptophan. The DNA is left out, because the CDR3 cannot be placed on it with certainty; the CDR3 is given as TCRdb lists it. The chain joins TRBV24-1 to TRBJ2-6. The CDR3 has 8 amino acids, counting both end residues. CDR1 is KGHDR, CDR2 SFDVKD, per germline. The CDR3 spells CATSDFIT.

CDR3 DNA: TGTGCCAGCTCACCTTCCCGGAGGGGCACTGAAGCTTTCTTT. Its translation: CASSPSRRGTEAFF. This rearrangement joins TRBV18 to TRBJ1-1, with D possibly TRBD1 on 5 matching bases. V lost 3 bases and J lost 4, with 12 bases in between. This CDR3 has 14 amino acids. Per germline, CDR1 KGHSH and CDR2 LQKENI.

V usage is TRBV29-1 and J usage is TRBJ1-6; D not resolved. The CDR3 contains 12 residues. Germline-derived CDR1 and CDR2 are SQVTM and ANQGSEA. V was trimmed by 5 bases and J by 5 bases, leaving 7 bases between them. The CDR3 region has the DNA TGCAGCGTTCTAGAGAATAATTCACCCCTCCACTTT. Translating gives CSVLENNSPLHF.

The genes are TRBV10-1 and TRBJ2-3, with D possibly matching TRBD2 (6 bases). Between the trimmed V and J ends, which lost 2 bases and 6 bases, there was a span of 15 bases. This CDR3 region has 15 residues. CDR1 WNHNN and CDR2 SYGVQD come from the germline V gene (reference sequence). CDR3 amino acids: CASSESGPGGDTQYF. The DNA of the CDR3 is TGCGCCAGCAGTGAGAGCGGGCCGGGTGGGGATACGCAGTATTTT.

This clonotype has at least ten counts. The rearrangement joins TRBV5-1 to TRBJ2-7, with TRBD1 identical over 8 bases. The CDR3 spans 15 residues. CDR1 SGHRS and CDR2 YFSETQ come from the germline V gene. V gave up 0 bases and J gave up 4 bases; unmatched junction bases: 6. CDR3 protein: CASSLVGQGSYEQYF. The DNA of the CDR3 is TGCGCCAGCAGCTTGGTTGGACAGGGTTCGTACGAGCAGTACTTC.